This entry concerns a single T cell receptor beta chain. Seattle patient enrollment occurred during active infection, with longitudinal follow-up thereafter. Original processing methods: Cell counts per sample came from amplifying reference gene primers. The protocol was immunoSEQ multiplex PCR, while the TCRdb copy is restricted to in-frame clones and leaves out a portion. V and J calls and clone size are copied from that table; D and trimming were computed from the DNA. Found here are more than 250,000 clones, approximately 90% of them singletons; the top ten hold 1.5% to 2%. The sample is drawn from a study of blood T cell repertoires in COVID-19. The wider study: From the United States, Italy and Spain came samples of acute and convalescent COVID-19. Sources were T cells, B-cell-depleted T cells, or PBMCs; the material itself was cDNA or gDNA.

Germline trimming cut 7 bases from V and 7 bases from J; bases unmatched to any gene: 10. CDR1 MNHEY and CDR2 SMNVEV come from the germline V gene (reference sequence). This CDR3 has 14 residues. Sequenced sample: peripheral blood. The clonotype comes from a woman aged 25 to 39 with COVID-19, enrolled during active disease. The J gene is TRBJ1-2, the V gene TRBV27, with 9 bases fitting TRBD1. CDR3 sequence reads: CASTPAGQGGGYTF. CDR3 DNA sequence: TGTGCCAGCACCCCCGCGGGACAGGGCGGTGGCTACACCTTC.